These 10 T cell receptor beta chains share one sample of origin, sequenced in a study of blood T cell repertoires in COVID-19. The table came from immunoSEQ multiplex PCR; TCRdb's copy has only in-frame clones and leaves some out. The sample has fewer than 200,000 clones; under 85% are singletons. Sequenced: PBMCs or T cells enriched from blood (not recorded which). The receptors derive from a man in his fifties who had recovered from COVID-19.

In nucleotides, the CDR3 is TGTGCCAGCAGCTTAGGAGGACAAATGAACACTGAAGCTTTCTTT. Translation: CASSLGGQMNTEAFF. The chain uses TRBV7-6 and TRBJ1-1; possibly TRBD1 for D (5 bases). This CDR3 comprises 15 residues. With 1 base removed from V and 0 bases from J, the gap between germline ends came to 9 bases. Germline CDR1 is SGHVS and CDR2 is FNYEAQ. Full variable domain (missing parts from reference TRBV7-6 and TRBJ1-1): GAGVSQSPRYKVTKRGQDVALRCDPISGHVSLYWYRQALGQGPEFLTYFNYEAQQDKSGLPNDRFSAERPEGSISTLTIQRTEQRDSAMYRCASSLGGQMNTEAFFGQGTRLTVV.

The rearrangement joins TRBV4-3 to TRBJ1-5; no clear D. This CDR3 comprises 16 residues. Germline V gene sequence: CDR1 LGHNA, CDR2 YSLEER. Between the trimmed V and J ends, which lost 0 bases and 5 bases, there was a span of 14 bases. The CDR3 DNA reads TGCGCCAGCAGCCAAGATCCGGGTCTTGCCGATCAGCCCCAGCATTTT. Residues: CASSQDPGLADQPQHF.

The rearrangement joins TRBV28 to TRBJ1-2, with 10 bases identical to TRBD1. Germline lookup yields CDR1 MDHEN and CDR2 SYDVKM. The CDR3 is 15 residues long. After removal of 8 bases from V and 7 bases from J, the junction contained 13 bases not matched to a gene. The CDR3 loop reads CASGTTGTGAGGYTF. The CDR3 nucleotides read TGTGCCAGCGGAACAACCGGGACAGGGGCTGGTGGCTACACCTTC.

The CDR3 region has the DNA TGTGCCAGCAGCGGGGGGACAGGCAATCAGCCCCAGCATTTT. The encoded protein is CASSGGTGNQPQHF. The chain combines TRBV5-5 with TRBJ1-5; 7 nucleotides agree with TRBD1. Unmatched junction bases numbered 3, after V lost 4 bases and J lost 2 bases. In germline, CDR1 is SGHKS, CDR2 YYEKEE (reference sequence). The CDR3 spans 14 residues.

This chain uses TRBV20-1 with TRBJ2-4; maybe TRBD2 (7 bases). V was cut by 3 bases and J by 6 bases, with 15 bases left in between. Germline CDR1 and CDR2: DFQATT and SNEGSKA (reference sequence). The CDR3 totals 14 residues. CDR3 in amino acids: CSASKGGDRNIQYF. The DNA for the CDR3 is TGCAGTGCTAGTAAGGGGGGGGATAGAAACATTCAGTACTTC.

A few counts support this clone. The rearrangement links TRBV30 to TRBJ2-7; 9 bases are shared with TRBD1. The length of the CDR3 is 15 residues. V shed 2 bases, J shed 3 bases, and the junction held 8 bases outside the gene matches. Germline V gene data show CDR1 as GTSNPN and CDR2 as SVGIG (reference sequence). CDR3: CAWSLTGTGYYEQYF. CDR3 sequence (DNA): TGTGCCTGGAGTTTAACCGGGACAGGGTACTACGAGCAGTACTTC.

The CDR3 loop reads CASSLDPGTEAFF. The DNA of the CDR3 is TGCGCCAGCAGCTTGGATCCGGGCACTGAAGCTTTCTTT. The chain combines TRBV5-1 with TRBJ1-1; no clear D gene. CDR1 is SGHRS, CDR2 YFSETQ, per germline. V lost 0 bases to trimming and J lost 4 bases, with 7 bases between them. The length of the CDR3 is 13 residues.

The chain links TRBV6-5 to TRBJ1-3; D is undetermined. V dropped 4 bases and J dropped 5 bases, with 9 bases sitting between them. CDR1 and CDR2 (germline): MNHEY, SVGAGI. The CDR3 covers 13 residues. CDR3 coding DNA: TGTGCCAGCAGTTTGGACTTACGAAACACCATATATTTT. As protein: CASSLDLRNTIYF.

V usage is TRBV5-1 and J usage is TRBJ2-7, with TRBD2 matching over 7 bases. From germline, CDR1 is SGHRS and CDR2 YFSETQ. The CDR3 is 14 residues long. The V gene end was trimmed by 0 bases and the J gene end by 3 bases; junction bases not matched to a gene: 3. CDR3 loop: CASSLGGGSYEQYF. The CDR3 DNA follows: TGCGCCAGCAGCTTGGGTGGCGGGAGCTACGAGCAGTACTTC.

The V gene is TRBV28, the J gene TRBJ2-1, with 9 bases lining up with TRBD1. Germline values: CDR1 MDHEN, CDR2 SYDVKM. With V trimmed by 4 bases and J by 8 bases, 12 bases remained unmatched. The CDR3 covers 16 residues. The DNA of the CDR3 is TGTGCCAGCAGTTCCCCCGGGGGACAGGGTATCTATGAGCAGTTCTTC. It is translated as CASSSPGGQGIYEQFF.